This T cell receptor (beta chain) was obtained from a study of radiation and T cells in renal cell carcinoma. Regarding the study as a whole: Top tumor clonotypes rose in blood 2 weeks post-radiation, then contracted.

Sample time point: baseline pretreatment blood. Treatment described: 15 Gy SBRT to primary tumor, nephrectomy 4 weeks later. The CDR3 has 12 residues. Per the germline V gene, CDR1 is SGHVS and CDR2 is FQNEAQ. Trimming cost V 7 bases and J 6 bases, with 11 bases left between them. Details on this clone: Its antigen is currently unknown.

TCRdb keeps only in-frame clones here, not all; method: immunoSEQ multiplex PCR. The sample includes about 140,000 clones, around four fifths of them seen just once. This TCR came from a woman between 45 and 60 years old with renal cell carcinoma. This sample comprised blood, obtained from a patient whose treatment included radiotherapy and nephrectomy. The chain combines TRBV7-8 with TRBJ2-3; no clear D gene. For the CDR3, the DNA is TGTGCCAGCACCCCGGGTAGGGATACGCAGTATTTT. Protein product: CASTPGRDTQYF. The whole variable domain, remainder taken from reference TRBV7-8 and TRBJ2-3, is GAGVSQSPRYKVAKRGQDVALRCDPISGHVSLFWYQQALGQGPEFLTYFQNEAQLDKSGLPSDRFFAERPEGSVSTLKIQRTQQEDSAVYLCASTPGRDTQYFGPGTRLTVL.